This T cell receptor beta chain was retrieved from a study of lymphopenia after photon versus proton radiotherapy. General study points: Under photons, naive T cells and diversity fell while effector/memory populations rose.

The method was immunoSEQ multiplex PCR; TCRdb's version includes in-frame clones alone and lacks a portion of them. The sample shows roughly 57,000 clones, around 88% of them seen only once. A word on this clone: The antigen remains undetermined.

This CDR3 has 11 amino acids. From germline, CDR1 is SGHTA and CDR2 FQGNSA. Trimming removed 5 bases at V and 8 bases at J, with 10 bases between. This material consisted of peripheral blood, taken from a patient treated with photon-based radiotherapy. This clonotype was obtained from a man aged 50-60 years with gastric cancer. The chain employs TRBV7-2 and TRBJ2-7; no clear D. CDR3 DNA: TGTGCCAGCAGCCCCCACGAGAAGCAGTACTTC. Translating gives CASSPHEKQYF.